These 5 T cell receptor beta chains were sequenced from one sample in a study of shared clonotypes between healthy human individuals. The table came from immunoSEQ multiplex PCR; TCRdb's copy has only in-frame clones and leaves some out. The sample lists 1.6 million or so clones, approximately 96% seen once, with about 1% in the top ten. The sequencing sample was made of naive CD4+ T cells sorted from blood. Specified subset: CD45RA+ positively selected. These receptors were obtained from a man aged 25 to 40 in good health.

The chain employs TRBV27 and TRBJ2-7; TRBD2 is a possible D gene (7 bases). The CDR3 is made up of 13 amino acids. Between the trimmed V and J ends, which lost 10 bases and 3 bases, there was a span of 16 bases. The germline CDR1 and CDR2 sequences are MNHEY and SMNVEV (reference sequence). For the CDR3, the DNA is TGTGCCACCTCGAGGGGGGGGCACTACGAGCAGTACTTC. This encodes CATSRGGHYEQYF.

This chain connects TRBV5-4 to TRBJ2-2; tentatively, D is TRBD2 (6 bases). This CDR3 comprises 15 residues. Trimming stripped 0 bases from V and 5 bases from J, with 11 bases between. Germline CDR1 and CDR2: SGHNT and YYREEE (reference sequence). The CDR3 bases are TGTGCCAGCAGCTTGGACGGGAGAGGGACCGGGGAGCTGTTTTTT. Encoded protein: CASSLDGRGTGELFF.

The chain combines TRBV7-9 with TRBJ2-5; 13 nucleotides line up with TRBD2. In germline, CDR1 is SEHNR, CDR2 FQNEAQ (reference sequence). The V and J ends lost 5 bases and 3 bases, in that order; junction bases with no gene match: 3. CDR3 length equals 15 residues. The CDR3 DNA follows: TGTGCCAGCAGCGGGGGACTAGCGGGAAAAGAGACCCAGTACTTC. Encoded protein: CASSGGLAGKETQYF.

The rearrangement joins TRBV6-1 to TRBJ1-2; D might be TRBD1 (6 bases). The CDR3 contains 15 residues. The germline V gene encodes CDR1 MNHNS and CDR2 SASEGT. V dropped 9 bases and J dropped 3 bases, with 20 bases sitting between them. CDR3 region: CASRVSGVGDYGYTF. The CDR3 DNA sequence: TGTGCCAGTCGAGTGTCAGGGGTTGGTGACTATGGCTACACCTTC.

The chain has TRBV10-3 and TRBJ2-7; D possibly corresponds to TRBD2 (7 bases). CDR3 length: 14 residues. V lost 6 bases and J 0 bases, leaving 12 bases between the germline ends. Germline V gene sequence: CDR1 ENHRY, CDR2 SYGVKD. The CDR3 here is CAIRGGGSSYEQYF. The CDR3 nucleotides read TGTGCCATCAGAGGGGGAGGGAGCTCCTACGAGCAGTACTTC.